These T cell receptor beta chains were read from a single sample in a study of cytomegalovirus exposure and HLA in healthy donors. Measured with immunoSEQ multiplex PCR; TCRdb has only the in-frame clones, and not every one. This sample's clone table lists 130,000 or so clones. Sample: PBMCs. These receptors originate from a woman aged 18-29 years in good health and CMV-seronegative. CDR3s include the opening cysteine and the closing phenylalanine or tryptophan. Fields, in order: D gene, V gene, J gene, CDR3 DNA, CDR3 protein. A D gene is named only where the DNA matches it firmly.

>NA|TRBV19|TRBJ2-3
TGTGCCACAGACTTGGGAGATACGCAGTATTTT
CATDLGDTQYF
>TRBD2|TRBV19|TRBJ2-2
TGTGCCAGTAGTATAGGTTTAGCGGGGGGAAAAAACACCGGGGAGCTGTTTTTT
CASSIGLAGGKNTGELFF
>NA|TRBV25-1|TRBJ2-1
TGTGCCAGCAGCAAAAACAATGAGCAGTTCTTC
CASSKNNEQFF
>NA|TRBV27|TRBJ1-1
TGTGCCAGCAGTTTATCGCCGCTCTACGACAGGCACACTGAAGCTTTCTTT
CASSLSPLYDRHTEAFF
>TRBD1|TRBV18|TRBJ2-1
TGTGCCAGCTCCTTGACACGGGACAGGGAAACTGAGCAGTTCTTC
CASSLTRDRETEQFF
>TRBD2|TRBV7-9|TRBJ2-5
TGTGCCAGCAGTCCGACTCTAGCGGGAGAGGGAGAGACCCAGTACTTC
CASSPTLAGEGETQYF
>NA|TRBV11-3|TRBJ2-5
TGTGCCAGCAGCTTAACCAGAGGCCAAGAGACCCAGTACTTC
CASSLTRGQETQYF
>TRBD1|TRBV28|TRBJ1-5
TGTGCCAGCACCGAGACAGGGGGTCGTGTTGGCAATCAGCCCCAGCATTTT
CASTETGGRVGNQPQHF
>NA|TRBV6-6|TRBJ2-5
TGTGCCAGCAGTTACTCTTCAGGGGCTGGGACCCAGTACTTC
CASSYSSGAGTQYF
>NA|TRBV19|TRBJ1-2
TGTGCCAGTAGTAACCCCGGGAGCTATGGCTACACCTTC
CASSNPGSYGYTF
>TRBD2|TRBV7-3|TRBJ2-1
TGTGCCAGCAGCCCCTCGGGAGGAGCGGGAGTAAGGGATGAGCAGTTCTTC
CASSPSGGAGVRDEQFF
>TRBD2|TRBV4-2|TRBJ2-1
TGTGCCAGCAGCCAAGCGCACGGGACTAGCGGGATCGAGCAGTTCTTC
CASSQAHGTSGIEQFF
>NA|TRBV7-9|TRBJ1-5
TGTGCCAGCAGCCCCGGGTCGGGGAGGAGCAATCAGCCCCAGCATTTT
CASSPGSGRSNQPQHF
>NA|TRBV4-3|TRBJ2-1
TGCGCCAGCAGCCAAGATAATGGCCGCTACAATGAGCAGTTCTTC
CASSQDNGRYNEQFF
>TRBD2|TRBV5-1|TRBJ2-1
TGCGCCAGCAGGCTCGAGGCGAGGGGGGGTTCTAGCGGGAGGCCCCCTTTCGAGCGGTTCTTC
CASRLEARGGSSGRPPFERFF
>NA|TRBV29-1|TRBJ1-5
TGCAGCGTTGGAAAGGAGTACGGCCAGCCCCAGCATTTT
CSVGKEYGQPQHF
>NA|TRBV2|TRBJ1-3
TGTGCCAGCAGTCAGGGCGCGGGGAGTACCATATATTTT
CASSQGAGSTIYF
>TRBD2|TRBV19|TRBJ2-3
TGTGCCAGTAGTCCCCAAGCGGGAGGGCCAGATACGCAGTATTTT
CASSPQAGGPDTQYF
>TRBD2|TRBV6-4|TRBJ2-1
TGTGCCAGCAGTGTGGAAACTCTAGCGGGAGTGCATGAGCAGTTCTTC
CASSVETLAGVHEQFF
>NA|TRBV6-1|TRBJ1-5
TGTGCCAGCAGTGAAGCACAGTACAATCAGCCCCAGCATTTT
CASSEAQYNQPQHF
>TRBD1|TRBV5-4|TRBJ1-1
TGTGCCAGCAGCGTAAAGACAGGGATGAACACTGAAGCTTTCTTT
CASSVKTGMNTEAFF
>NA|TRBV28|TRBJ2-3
TGTGCCAGCAGTTTACGAAGCGGAGGGGCGGTGGCAGATACGCAGTATTTT
CASSLRSGGAVADTQYF
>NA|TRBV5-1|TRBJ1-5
TGCGCCAGCAGGCCAGGGGAATCTAACAATCAGCCCCAGCATTTT
CASRPGESNNQPQHF